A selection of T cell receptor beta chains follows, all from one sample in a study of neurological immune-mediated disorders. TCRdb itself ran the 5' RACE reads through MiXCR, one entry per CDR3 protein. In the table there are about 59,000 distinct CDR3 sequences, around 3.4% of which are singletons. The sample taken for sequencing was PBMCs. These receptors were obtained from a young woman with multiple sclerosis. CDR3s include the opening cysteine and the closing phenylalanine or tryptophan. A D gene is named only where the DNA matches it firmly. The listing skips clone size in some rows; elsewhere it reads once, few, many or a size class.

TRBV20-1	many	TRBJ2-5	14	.	CSARLPGLGETQYF	TGCAGTGCTAGATTACCGGGACTTGGAGAGACCCAGTACTTC
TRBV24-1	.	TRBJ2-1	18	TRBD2	CATSDPGTSGTTYNEQFF	TGTGCCACCAGTGATCCCGGGACTAGCGGGACCACCTACAATGAGCAGTTCTTC
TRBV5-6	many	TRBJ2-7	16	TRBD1	CASSSLVRDRTYEQYF	TGTGCCAGCAGCTCCTTGGTTCGGGACAGAACCTACGAGCAGTACTTC
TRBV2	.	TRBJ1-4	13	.	CASSDRGYEKLFF	TGTGCCAGCAGTGACAGGGGATATGAAAAACTGTTTTTT
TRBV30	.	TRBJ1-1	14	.	CAWSDTGKGAEAFF	TGTGCCTGGAGTGATACAGGGAAGGGGGCTGAAGCTTTCTTT
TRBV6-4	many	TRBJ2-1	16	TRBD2	CASSDSVAGAHNEQFF	TGTGCCAGCAGTGACTCCGTAGCGGGAGCCCACAATGAGCAGTTCTTC
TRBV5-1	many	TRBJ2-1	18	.	CASSLLRQGTLGTLEQFF	TGCGCCAGCAGCTTGCTCCGGCAGGGCACCTTAGGGACATTGGAGCAGTTCTTC
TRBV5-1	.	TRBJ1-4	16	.	CASSQSDSATNEKLFF	TGCGCCAGCAGCCAATCGGACAGTGCAACTAATGAAAAACTGTTTTTT
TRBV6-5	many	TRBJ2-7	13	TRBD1	CASRRQGAHEQYF	TGTGCCAGCAGAAGACAGGGCGCCCACGAGCAGTACTTC
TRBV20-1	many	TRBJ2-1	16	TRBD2	CSAITGTSGIRDEQFF	TGCAGTGCAATTACCGGGACTAGCGGGATTCGGGATGAGCAGTTCTTC
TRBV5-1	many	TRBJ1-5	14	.	CASSISTGSQPQHF	TGCGCCAGCAGCATCTCTACAGGGTCTCAGCCCCAGCATTTT
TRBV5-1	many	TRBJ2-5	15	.	CASSSGAVGRETQYF	TGCGCCAGCAGCTCAGGGGCTGTAGGGAGAGAGACCCAGTACTTC
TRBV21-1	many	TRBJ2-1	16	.	CASSKGGGGSINEQFF	TGTGCCAGCAGCAAAGGGGGAGGGGGGTCTATCAATGAGCAGTTCTTC
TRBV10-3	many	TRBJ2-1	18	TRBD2	CAISPAGTSGGALWEQFF	TGTGCCATCAGCCCCGCCGGGACTAGCGGGGGGGCCCTATGGGAGCAGTTCTTC
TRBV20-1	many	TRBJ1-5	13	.	CSARKGGGQPQHF	TGCAGTGCTCGCAAGGGGGGGGGTCAGCCCCAGCATTTT
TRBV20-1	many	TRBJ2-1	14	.	CSASLAVPYNEQFF	TGCAGTGCTTCCCTAGCCGTACCCTACAATGAGCAGTTCTTC